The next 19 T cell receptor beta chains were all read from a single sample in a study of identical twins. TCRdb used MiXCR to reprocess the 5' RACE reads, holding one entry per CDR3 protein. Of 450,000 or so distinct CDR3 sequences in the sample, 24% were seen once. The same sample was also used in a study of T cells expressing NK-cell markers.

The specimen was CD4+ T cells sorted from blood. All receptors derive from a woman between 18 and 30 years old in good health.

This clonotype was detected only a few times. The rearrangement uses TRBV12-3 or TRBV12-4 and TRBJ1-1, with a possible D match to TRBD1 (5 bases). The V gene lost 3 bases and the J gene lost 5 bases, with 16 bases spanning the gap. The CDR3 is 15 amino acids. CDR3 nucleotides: TGTGCCAGCAGTTTCATTCTGACAGCCGGAACTGAAGCTTTCTTT. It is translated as CASSFILTAGTEAFF.

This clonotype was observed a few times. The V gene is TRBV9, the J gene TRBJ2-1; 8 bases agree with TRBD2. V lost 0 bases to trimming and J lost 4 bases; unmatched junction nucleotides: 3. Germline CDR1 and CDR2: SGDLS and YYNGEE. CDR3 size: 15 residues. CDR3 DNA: TGTGCCAGCAGCGTAGCGCCTAGCGGGTACAATGAGCAGTTCTTC. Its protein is CASSVAPSGYNEQFF.

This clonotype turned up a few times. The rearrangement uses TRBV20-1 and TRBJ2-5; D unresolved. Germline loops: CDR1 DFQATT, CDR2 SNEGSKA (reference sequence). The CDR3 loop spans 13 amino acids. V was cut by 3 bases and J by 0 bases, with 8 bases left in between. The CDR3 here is CSASDPYQETQYF. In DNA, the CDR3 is TGCAGTGCTAGCGACCCGTACCAAGAGACCCAGTACTTC.

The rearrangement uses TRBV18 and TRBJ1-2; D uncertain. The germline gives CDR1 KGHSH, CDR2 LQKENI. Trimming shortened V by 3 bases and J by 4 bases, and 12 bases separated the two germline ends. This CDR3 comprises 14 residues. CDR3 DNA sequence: TGTGCCAGCTCACCTCCTAGGGCCGTCTATGGCTACACCTTC. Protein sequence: CASSPPRAVYGYTF.

The CDR3 loop is CASWGQGVSPLHF. For the CDR3, the DNA is TGTGCCAGCTGGGGACAGGGAGTGTCACCCCTCCACTTT. This sequence joins TRBV2 and TRBJ1-6; TRBD1 matches at 9 bases. Looked up from germline, CDR1 is SNHLY and CDR2 is FYNNEI. With 8 bases clipped from V and 10 bases from J, the junction kept 6 bases outside the gene matches. This CDR3 comprises 13 residues. The full variable domain, completed using reference TRBV2 and TRBJ1-6, is EPEVTQTPSHQVTQMGQEVILRCVPISNHLYFYWYRQILGQKVEFLVSFYNNEISEKSEIFDDQFSVERPDGSNFTLKIRSTKLEDSAMYFCASWGQGVSPLHFGNGTRLTVT.

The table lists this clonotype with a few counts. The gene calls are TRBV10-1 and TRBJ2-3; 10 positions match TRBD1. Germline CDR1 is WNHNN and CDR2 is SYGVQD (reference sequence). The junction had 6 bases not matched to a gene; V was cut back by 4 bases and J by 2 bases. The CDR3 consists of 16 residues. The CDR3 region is CASSGGQGITTDTQYF. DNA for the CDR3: TGCGCCAGCAGTGGGGGACAGGGGATTACCACAGATACGCAGTATTTT.

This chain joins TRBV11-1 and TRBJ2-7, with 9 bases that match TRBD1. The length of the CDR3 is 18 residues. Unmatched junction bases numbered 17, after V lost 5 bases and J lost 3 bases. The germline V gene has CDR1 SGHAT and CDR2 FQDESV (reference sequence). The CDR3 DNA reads TGTGCCAGCAGCAGGGGGACAGGGTTCCGGCAACCCCGCTACGAGCAGTACTTC. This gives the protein CASSRGTGFRQPRYEQYF.

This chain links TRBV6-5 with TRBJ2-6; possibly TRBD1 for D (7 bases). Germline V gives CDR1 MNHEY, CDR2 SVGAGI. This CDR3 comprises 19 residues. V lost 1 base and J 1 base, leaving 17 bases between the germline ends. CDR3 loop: CASSYWGDGQESGANVLTF. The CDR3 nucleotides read TGTGCCAGCAGTTACTGGGGGGACGGACAGGAGTCTGGGGCCAACGTCCTGACTTTC.

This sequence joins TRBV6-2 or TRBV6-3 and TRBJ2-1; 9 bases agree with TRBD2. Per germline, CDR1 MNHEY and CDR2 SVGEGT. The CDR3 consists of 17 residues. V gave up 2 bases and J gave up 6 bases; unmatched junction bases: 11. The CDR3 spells CASSYVPGTSRSNEQFF. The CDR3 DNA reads TGTGCCAGCAGTTACGTACCCGGGACTAGCAGATCCAATGAGCAGTTCTTC.

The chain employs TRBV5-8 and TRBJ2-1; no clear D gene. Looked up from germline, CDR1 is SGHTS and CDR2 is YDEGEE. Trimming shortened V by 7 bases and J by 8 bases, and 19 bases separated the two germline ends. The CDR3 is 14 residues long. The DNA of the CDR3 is TGTGCCAGCTGCCTAACGGTGAACTCTGATGAGCAGTTCTTC. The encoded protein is CASCLTVNSDEQFF.

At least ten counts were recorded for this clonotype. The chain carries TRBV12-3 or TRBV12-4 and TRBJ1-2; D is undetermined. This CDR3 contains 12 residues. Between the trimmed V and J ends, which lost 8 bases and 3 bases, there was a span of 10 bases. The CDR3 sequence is CASRGLDYGYTF. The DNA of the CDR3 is TGTGCCAGCCGCGGACTTGACTATGGCTACACCTTC.

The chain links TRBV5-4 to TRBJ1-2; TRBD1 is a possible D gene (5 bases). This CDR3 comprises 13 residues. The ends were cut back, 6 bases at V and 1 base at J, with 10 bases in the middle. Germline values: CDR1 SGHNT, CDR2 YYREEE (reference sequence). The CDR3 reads CASNLRGNYGYTF. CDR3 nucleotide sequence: TGTGCCAGCAATTTAAGGGGTAACTATGGCTACACCTTC.

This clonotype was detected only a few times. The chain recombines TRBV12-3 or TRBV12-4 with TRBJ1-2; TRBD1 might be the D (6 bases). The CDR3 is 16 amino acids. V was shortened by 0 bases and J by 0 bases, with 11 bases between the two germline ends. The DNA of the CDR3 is TGTGCCAGCAGTTTAGCGGGGGGGGCACCTAACTATGGCTACACCTTC. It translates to CASSLAGGAPNYGYTF.

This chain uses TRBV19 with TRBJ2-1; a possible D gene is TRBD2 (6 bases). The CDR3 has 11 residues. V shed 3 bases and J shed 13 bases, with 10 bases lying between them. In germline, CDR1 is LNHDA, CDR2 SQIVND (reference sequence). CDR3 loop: CASSIWTNQFF. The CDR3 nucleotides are TGTGCCAGTAGTATTTGGACTAATCAGTTCTTC.

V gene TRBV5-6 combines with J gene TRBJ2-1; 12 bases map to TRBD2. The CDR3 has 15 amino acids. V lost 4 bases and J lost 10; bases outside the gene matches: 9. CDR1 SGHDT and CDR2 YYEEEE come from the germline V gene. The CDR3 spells CASSLRLAGVEEQFF. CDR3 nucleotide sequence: TGTGCCAGCAGCCTAAGACTAGCGGGAGTAGAGGAGCAGTTCTTC.

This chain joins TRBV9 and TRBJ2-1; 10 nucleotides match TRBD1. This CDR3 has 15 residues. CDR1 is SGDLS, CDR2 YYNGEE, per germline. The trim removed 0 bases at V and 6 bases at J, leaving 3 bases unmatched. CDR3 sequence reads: CASSVETGGLNEQFF. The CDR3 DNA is TGTGCCAGCAGCGTAGAGACAGGGGGCCTCAATGAGCAGTTCTTC.

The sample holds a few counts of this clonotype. CDR3 sequence reads: CASSVVSGRQTTEAFF. The CDR3 DNA follows: TGTGCCAGCAGCGTAGTCTCAGGGAGACAGACGACTGAAGCTTTCTTT. V gene TRBV9 combines with J gene TRBJ1-1; D is perhaps TRBD1 (5 bases). This CDR3 has 16 residues. The V gene lost 0 bases and the J gene lost 5 bases, with 17 bases spanning the gap. Germline values: CDR1 SGDLS, CDR2 YYNGEE. The variable domain in full, completed from reference TRBV9 and TRBJ1-1, reads DSGVTQTPKHLITATGQRVTLRCSPRSGDLSVYWYQQSLDQGLQFLIQYYNGEERAKGNILERFSAQQFPDLHSELNLSSLELGDSALYFCASSVVSGRQTTEAFFGQGTRLTVV.

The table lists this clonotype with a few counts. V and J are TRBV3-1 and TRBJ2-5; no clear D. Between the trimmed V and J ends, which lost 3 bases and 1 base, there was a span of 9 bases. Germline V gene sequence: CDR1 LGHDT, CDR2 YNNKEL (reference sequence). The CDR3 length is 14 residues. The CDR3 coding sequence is TGTGCCAGCAGCCACAGACGGAGCCAAGAGACCCAGTACTTC. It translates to CASSHRRSQETQYF.

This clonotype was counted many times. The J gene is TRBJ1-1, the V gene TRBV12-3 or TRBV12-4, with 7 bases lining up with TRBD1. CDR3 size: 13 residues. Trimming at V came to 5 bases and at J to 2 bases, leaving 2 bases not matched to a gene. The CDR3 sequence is CASSRQGNTEAFF. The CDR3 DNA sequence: TGTGCCAGCAGTCGACAGGGTAACACTGAAGCTTTCTTT.